These T cell receptor beta chains were read from a single sample in a study of blood T cell repertoires in COVID-19. Sequenced by immunoSEQ multiplex PCR; TCRdb stores in-frame clones only, minus some. The sample records roughly 250,000 clones, over 75% being singletons. The sample was peripheral blood. These receptors all stem from a woman between 40 and 55 years old who had recovered from COVID-19. Both conserved end residues are part of each CDR3. The D gene is left open where the match is weak. Rows may omit the clone size; those that give it use once, few, many or a size class.

v_call	j_call	d_call	clone_size	cdr3_aa	cdr3_nt
TRBV6-2/TRBV6-3	TRBJ2-1	TRBD2	.	CASSYAPPSGRAQFF	TGTGCCAGCAGTTACGCCCCCCCTAGCGGGAGGGCCCAGTTCTTC
TRBV30	TRBJ2-1	.	.	CAWTRGSSYNEQFF	TGTGCCTGGACGCGGGGTAGCTCCTACAATGAGCAGTTCTTC
TRBV19	TRBJ2-1	.	.	CASSIGGTKSSYNEQFF	TGTGCCAGTAGTATAGGTGGGACAAAGAGCTCCTACAATGAGCAGTTCTTC
TRBV3-1/TRBV3-2	TRBJ2-5	TRBD1	.	CASSLRSGTGSRGETQYF	TGTGCCAGCAGCCTAAGATCCGGGACAGGGTCCCGAGGGGAGACCCAGTACTTC
TRBV24-1	TRBJ2-5	.	.	CATSDGRGPGETQYF	TGTGCCACCAGTGATGGCAGGGGTCCGGGAGAGACCCAGTACTTC
TRBV4-1	TRBJ2-7	.	.	CASSQTPQASYEQYF	TGCGCCAGCAGCCAGACCCCCCAGGCGTCCTACGAGCAGTACTTC
TRBV12-3/TRBV12-4	TRBJ1-5	.	once	CASSSKGSQHF	TGTGCCAGCAGTTCCAAGGGGTCCCAGCATTTT
TRBV19	TRBJ1-2	TRBD1	.	CASSIGDRKYNYGYTF	TGTGCCAGTAGTATCGGGGACAGGAAGTACAACTATGGCTACACCTTC
TRBV19	TRBJ2-7	.	.	CASSSSGAGEQYF	TGTGCCAGTAGTTCCTCAGGGGCCGGGGAGCAGTACTTC
TRBV5-1	TRBJ1-3	TRBD1	few	CASSQNPGQGTGNTIYF	TGCGCCAGCAGCCAAAATCCGGGACAGGGGACTGGAAACACCATATATTTT
TRBV5-5	TRBJ2-3	TRBD2	.	CASSSAMTSGRAPVADTQYF	TGTGCCAGCAGCTCCGCTATGACTAGCGGGAGGGCTCCTGTGGCAGATACGCAGTATTTT
TRBV4-3	TRBJ1-4	TRBD1	.	CASSLRPPTGVAANEKLFF	TGCGCCAGCAGCCTTCGACCCCCTACAGGGGTTGCAGCTAATGAAAAACTGTTTTTT
TRBV11-3	TRBJ2-2	TRBD1	.	CASTDRGRDTGELFF	TGTGCCAGCACTGACAGGGGGCGTGACACCGGGGAGCTGTTTTTT
TRBV27	TRBJ1-1	.	.	CATGMGGPLEAFF	TGTGCCACCGGAATGGGGGGGCCCCTTGAAGCTTTCTTT
TRBV23-1	TRBJ2-5	TRBD2	.	CASSHTGGKETQYF	TGCGCCAGCAGTCACACGGGGGGGAAAGAGACCCAGTACTTC
TRBV30	TRBJ2-1	TRBD2	.	CAWSDSSGRFYNEQFF	TGTGCCTGGAGTGATTCTAGCGGGAGGTTCTACAATGAGCAGTTCTTC
TRBV7-6	TRBJ2-5	TRBD2	.	CASSLWREGLQETQYF	TGTGCCAGCAGCTTATGGCGGGAGGGGCTCCAAGAGACCCAGTACTTC
TRBV11-3	TRBJ2-1	TRBD2	few	CASSSRGVLTSGTQEQFF	TGTGCCAGCAGTTCAAGGGGAGTTTTGACTAGCGGGACCCAAGAGCAGTTCTTC
TRBV4-2	TRBJ2-3	.	.	CASSPSTGADTQYF	TGTGCCAGCAGCCCGTCGACTGGGGCCGATACGCAGTATTTT
TRBV2	TRBJ1-5	.	.	CASSRQALSNQPQHF	TGTGCCAGCAGTAGACAGGCCCTTAGCAATCAGCCCCAGCATTTT
TRBV3-1/TRBV3-2	TRBJ2-1	.	.	CASSQEAGSHNEQFF	TGTGCCAGCAGCCAAGAAGCGGGTAGTCACAATGAGCAGTTCTTC
TRBV6-6	TRBJ2-7	.	.	CASSPPAPGVDYEQYF	TGTGCCAGCAGCCCCCCGGCCCCAGGTGTGGACTACGAGCAGTACTTC
TRBV9	TRBJ2-2	TRBD2	.	CASSVALAGGNTGELFF	TGTGCCAGCAGCGTAGCTCTAGCGGGAGGGAACACCGGGGAGCTGTTTTTT
TRBV6-5	TRBJ1-4	.	.	CASTDRPNEKLFF	TGTGCCAGCACAGACAGACCGAATGAAAAACTGTTTTTT
TRBV30	TRBJ1-2	TRBD1	.	CAWSIWVGTGGGYTF	TGTGCCTGGAGTATTTGGGTCGGGACAGGTGGTGGCTACACCTTC
TRBV24-1	TRBJ2-1	TRBD2	.	CATRASGREPLQVTSYNEQFF	TGTGCCACCAGGGCTAGCGGGAGGGAGCCCCTCCAGGTTACCTCCTACAATGAGCAGTTCTTC
TRBV5-1	TRBJ1-5	.	few	CASSLGPTREPQHF	TGCGCCAGCAGCTTAGGACCGACTAGGGAGCCCCAGCATTTT
TRBV12-3/TRBV12-4	TRBJ2-3	.	.	CASEGETDTQYF	TGTGCCAGCGAGGGGGAAACGGATACGCAGTATTTT
TRBV3-1/TRBV3-2	TRBJ1-3	.	.	CASSQDPAPGNTIYF	TGTGCCAGCAGCCAAGATCCCGCGCCTGGAAACACCATATATTTT
TRBV10-3	TRBJ2-7	.	.	CAISTGHGYEQYF	TGTGCCATCAGTACGGGACACGGCTACGAGCAGTACTTC
TRBV29-1	TRBJ1-4	.	.	CSVEDPGLSEKLFF	TGCAGCGTTGAAGATCCAGGTTTAAGTGAAAAACTGTTTTTT
TRBV19	TRBJ1-2	.	.	CASSNRVDGYTF	TGTGCCAGTAGTAACAGGGTCGATGGCTACACCTTC
TRBV28	TRBJ1-6	TRBD1	.	CASRLLTGLSPLHF	TGTGCCAGCAGATTACTGACAGGGCTATCACCCCTCCACTTT
TRBV20-1	TRBJ2-7	.	.	CSMAVLNEQYF	TGCAGTATGGCGGTTTTGAACGAGCAGTACTTC
TRBV7-2	TRBJ2-3	TRBD2	once	CASSLYESGRVYSDTQYF	TGTGCCAGCAGCTTATACGAAAGCGGGAGGGTATATTCAGATACGCAGTATTTT
TRBV27	TRBJ2-7	.	.	CASSLSGGEQYF	TGTGCCAGCAGTTTATCCGGGGGCGAGCAGTACTTC
TRBV19	TRBJ1-2	.	once	CASSMVQNYGYTF	TGTGCCAGTAGTATGGTCCAGAACTATGGCTACACCTTC
TRBV12-3/TRBV12-4	TRBJ2-3	.	once	CASSFYQGTQYF	TGTGCCAGCAGTTTTTATCAGGGTACGCAGTATTTT
TRBV5-8	TRBJ2-5	.	.	CASSLRLRPSETQYF	TGTGCCAGCAGCTTGAGGCTGAGGCCTTCAGAGACCCAGTACTTC
TRBV6-4	TRBJ1-1	.	few	CAVHRDKTEAFF	TGTGCCGTCCACAGGGATAAAACTGAAGCTTTCTTT
TRBV5-4	TRBJ2-1	.	.	CASSLEGGSYNEQFF	TGTGCCAGCAGCTTGGAAGGGGGCTCCTACAATGAGCAGTTCTTC